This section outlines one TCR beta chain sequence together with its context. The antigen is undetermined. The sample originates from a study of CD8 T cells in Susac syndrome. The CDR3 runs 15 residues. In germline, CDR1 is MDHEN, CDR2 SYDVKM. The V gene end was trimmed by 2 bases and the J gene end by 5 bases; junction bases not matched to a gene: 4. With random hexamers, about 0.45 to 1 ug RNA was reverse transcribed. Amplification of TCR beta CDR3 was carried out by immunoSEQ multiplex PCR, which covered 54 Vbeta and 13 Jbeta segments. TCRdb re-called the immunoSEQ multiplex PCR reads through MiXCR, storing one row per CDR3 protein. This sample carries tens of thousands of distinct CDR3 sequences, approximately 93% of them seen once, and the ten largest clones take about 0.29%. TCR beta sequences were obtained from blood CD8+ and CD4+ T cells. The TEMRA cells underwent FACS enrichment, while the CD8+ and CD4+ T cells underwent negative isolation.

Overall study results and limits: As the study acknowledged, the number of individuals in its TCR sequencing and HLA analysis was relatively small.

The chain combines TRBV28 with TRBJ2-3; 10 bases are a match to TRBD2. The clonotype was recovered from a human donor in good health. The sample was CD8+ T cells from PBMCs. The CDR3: CASSLSGGAVDTQYF. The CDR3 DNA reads TGTGCCAGCAGTTTAAGCGGGGGGGCCGTAGATACGCAGTATTTT.